Included here is one T cell receptor (beta chain) sequence, with context. The data belong to a study of patients and donors after allogeneic stem cell transplantation. From germline, CDR1 is SGHRS and CDR2 YFSETQ. Trimming removed 6 bases at V and 0 bases at J, with 16 bases between. This CDR3 has 16 amino acids. One entry per CDR3 protein, called by TCRdb with MiXCR from the RT-PCR reads. This sample has about 200,000 distinct CDR3 sequences; around 41% occur once, and the top ten carry approximately 32%. This chain links TRBV5-1 with TRBJ2-1, with D tentatively TRBD2 (5 bases). This receptor was obtained from a human donor who was either an allogeneic HSCT recipient or a stem cell or donor lymphocyte infusion donor (not recorded which). It is not recorded whose cells these are; they may come from a transplant donor. The specimen was blood, either unsorted or a sorted T cell fraction (not recorded which). The CDR3 region has the DNA TGCGCCAGCAATCCCTTAACGGGGAGCTCCTACAATGAGCAGTTCTTC. This codes for CASNPLTGSSYNEQFF.